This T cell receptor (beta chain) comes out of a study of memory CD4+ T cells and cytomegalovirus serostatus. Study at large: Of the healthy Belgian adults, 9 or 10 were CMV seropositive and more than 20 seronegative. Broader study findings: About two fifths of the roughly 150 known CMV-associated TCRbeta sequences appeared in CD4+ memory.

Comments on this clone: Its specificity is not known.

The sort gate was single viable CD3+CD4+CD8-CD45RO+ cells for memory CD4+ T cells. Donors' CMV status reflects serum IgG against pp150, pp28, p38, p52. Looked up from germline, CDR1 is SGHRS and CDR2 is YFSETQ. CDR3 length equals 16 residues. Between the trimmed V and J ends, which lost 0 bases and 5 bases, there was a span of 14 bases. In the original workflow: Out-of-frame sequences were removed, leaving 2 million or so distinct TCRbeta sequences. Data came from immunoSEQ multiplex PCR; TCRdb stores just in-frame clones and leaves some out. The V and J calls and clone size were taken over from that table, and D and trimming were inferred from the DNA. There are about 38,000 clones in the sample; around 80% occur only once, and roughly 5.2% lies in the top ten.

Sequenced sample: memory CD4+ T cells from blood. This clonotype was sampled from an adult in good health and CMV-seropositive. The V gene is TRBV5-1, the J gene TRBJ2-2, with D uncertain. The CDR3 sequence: CASSLAGQIGTGELFF. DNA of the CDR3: TGCGCCAGCAGCTTGGCCGGGCAGATAGGAACCGGGGAGCTGTTTTTT.